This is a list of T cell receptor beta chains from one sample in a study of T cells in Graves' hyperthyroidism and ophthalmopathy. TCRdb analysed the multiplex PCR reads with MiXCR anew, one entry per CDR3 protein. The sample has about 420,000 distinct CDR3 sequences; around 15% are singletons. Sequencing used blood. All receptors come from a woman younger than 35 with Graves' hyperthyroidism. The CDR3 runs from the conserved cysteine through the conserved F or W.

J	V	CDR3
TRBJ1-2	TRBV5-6	CASSFFGRANYGYTF
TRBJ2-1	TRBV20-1	CSAQPGQSYSYNEQFF
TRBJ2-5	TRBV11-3	CASSSDSLGETQYF
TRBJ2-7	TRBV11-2	CASSPATGNEQYF
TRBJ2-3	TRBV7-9	CASSPGAQRTDTQYF
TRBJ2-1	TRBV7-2	CASSLAVTRSDNEQFF
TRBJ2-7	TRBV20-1	CSARVGTGGFYEQYF
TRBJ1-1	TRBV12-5	CASGSSGGLNTEAFF
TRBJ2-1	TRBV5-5	CASSLGLLAGGGEQFF
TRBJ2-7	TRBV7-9	CASSPQQNYEQYF
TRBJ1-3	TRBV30	CAWSPGTVGAYTIYF
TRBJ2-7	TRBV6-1	CASRADDLTYEQYF
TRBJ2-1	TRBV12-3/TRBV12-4	CASSSDSWTGTNEQFF
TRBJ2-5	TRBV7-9	CASSPTLGLAGGGETQYF
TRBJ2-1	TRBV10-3	CAISGTTRDVNEQFF
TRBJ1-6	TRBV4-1	CASSQQTVSSYNSPLHF
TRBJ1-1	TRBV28	CASSLDQRQNTEAFF
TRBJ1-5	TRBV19	CASSIVGGRGQPQHF
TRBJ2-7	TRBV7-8	CASSLDSWEGSYEQYF
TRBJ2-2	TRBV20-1	CSARELAGGNTGELFF
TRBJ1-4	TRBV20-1	CSAGDSLNEKLFF
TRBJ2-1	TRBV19	CASNRQGVSYNEQFF
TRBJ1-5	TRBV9	CASSVGSGGNQPQHF
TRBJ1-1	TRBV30	CAWNTGPGGTEAFF
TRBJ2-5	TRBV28	CASSSLLRTSGSLRGQETQYF
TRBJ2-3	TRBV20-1	CSASGTSAGTDTQYF
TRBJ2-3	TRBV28	CASSGDRRPTTDTQYF
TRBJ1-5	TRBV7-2	CASSLNRGLGQPQHF
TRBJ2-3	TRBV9	CASSVVGITDTQYF
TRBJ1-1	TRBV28	CASSLLGENTEAFF
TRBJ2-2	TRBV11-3	CASSLSGGSGTGELFF
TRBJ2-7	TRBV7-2	CASSIISSVPSYEQYF
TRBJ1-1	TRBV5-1	CASSLEGQGLRAEAFF
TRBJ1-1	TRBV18	CASSSTGGARLNTEAFF
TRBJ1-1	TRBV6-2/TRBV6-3	CASSYDRLGTEAFF
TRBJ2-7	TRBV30	CAWGQGFGEQYF
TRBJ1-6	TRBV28	CASRDRSSYNSPLHF
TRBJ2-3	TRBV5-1	CASSLTSGDTQYF
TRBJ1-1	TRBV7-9	CASSPRAGLNTEAFF
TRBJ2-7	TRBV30	CAWSVGRSSYEQYF
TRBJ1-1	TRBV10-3	CAIRDGNTEAFF
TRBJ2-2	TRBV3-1	CASSQGGAGELFF
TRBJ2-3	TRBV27	CASSVRPRRGTDTQYF
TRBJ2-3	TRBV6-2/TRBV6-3	CASRHPVAGGHSSTDTQYF
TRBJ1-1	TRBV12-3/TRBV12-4	CASSLARKAFF
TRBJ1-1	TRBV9	CASSVTPEGDTEAFF
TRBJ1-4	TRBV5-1	CASSKDGEGNEKLFF